This entry describes one T cell receptor beta chain. A read error may be the cause here, since a much bigger clone is one base away. Losses at the gene ends were 1 base for V and 13 bases for J; bases not matched to a gene: 12. CDR1 and CDR2 from the germline V gene are SGHVS and FNYEAQ. This CDR3 has 15 residues. A second PCR, run for roughly 7 to 11 cycles, used a sample-barcoded 5' primer plus a J-beta primer mix. One entry per CDR3 protein results from TCRdb running MiXCR on the 5' RACE reads. The sample has about 1.7 million distinct CDR3 sequences; under 30% are singletons. This entry belongs to a study of blood T cells in healthy people across ages.

Sequenced: blood. The chain is built from TRBV7-6 and TRBJ2-1; 8 bases fit TRBD1. The TCR comes from a woman younger than 45 in good health. CDR3 sequence (DNA): TGTGCCAGCAGCTTAGGGACAGGGCGCGAGGAGACCCAGTTCTTC. This codes for CASSLGTGREETQFF.